This T cell receptor beta chain derives from a study of human T cells and chemical hapten exposure. Study context: TCR yields differed between samples (mainly from small differences in pooled library volume). Study outcomes and limitations: Expanded TCR counts at PT1 went up together with patch test score, a positive correlation.

Time point specified: pre-sensitization, week 0. The treatment was: therapeutic diphenylcyclopropenone sensitization with weekly scalp DPC. Total RNA came from unfractionated whole blood. Those who donated were patients with alopecia, 18 to 70 years of age, and suitable for DPC. Per the germline V gene, CDR1 is SGHKS and CDR2 is YYEKEE (reference sequence). CDR3 size: 13 residues. The V and J ends lost 1 base and 8 bases respectively, with 10 bases between them. A single record per CDR3 protein comes from TCRdb applying MiXCR to the RACE reads. The sample yields tens of thousands of distinct CDR3 sequences, approximately 10% seen once. This clonotype was seen many times. Its antigen is not known.

The source of this sequence is a woman aged 25-40 years with alopecia areata. Some clones in this sample may be carry-over from other donors' samples. Source: whole blood, taken in connection with sensitization to the hapten diphenylcyclopropenone (DPC). The J gene is TRBJ1-5, the V gene TRBV5-5; D gene ambiguous. The CDR3 protein is CASSLLGSEPQHF. CDR3 coding DNA: TGTGCCAGCAGCTTGTTGGGCAGCGAGCCCCAGCATTTT.